Detailed here is one T cell receptor beta chain. Its antigen is as yet unknown. These data belong to a study of T cell responses to AZD1222 COVID-19 vaccine. Study context: Second-dose recipients at about 4 or about 12 weeks were treated as one pooled group.

Sequencing used immunoSEQ multiplex PCR; TCRdb keeps in-frame clones, though not all of them. The table shows fewer than 200,000 clones, with around nine tenths occurring only once. The study's findings and limits: The donors showed a predominance of white British ancestry and of females, with possible underestimation of clonal diversity. Regions 160-218 and 743-854 dominated among vaccine-associated CD4 TCRs spanning spike.

The source is an adult in good health. Sample: peripheral blood, taken on day 0 of AZD1222 vaccination.

This CDR3 is CASSYSRPVVEQYF. In nucleotides, the CDR3 is TGTGCCAGCAGTTACTCGAGGCCTGTCGTAGAGCAGTACTTC. The rearrangement links TRBV6-5 to TRBJ2-7; D uncertain. CDR3 length equals 14 residues. Germline-derived CDR1 and CDR2 are MNHEY and SVGAGI. Trimming took off 0 bases at V and 7 bases at J, with 13 bases between the two ends.